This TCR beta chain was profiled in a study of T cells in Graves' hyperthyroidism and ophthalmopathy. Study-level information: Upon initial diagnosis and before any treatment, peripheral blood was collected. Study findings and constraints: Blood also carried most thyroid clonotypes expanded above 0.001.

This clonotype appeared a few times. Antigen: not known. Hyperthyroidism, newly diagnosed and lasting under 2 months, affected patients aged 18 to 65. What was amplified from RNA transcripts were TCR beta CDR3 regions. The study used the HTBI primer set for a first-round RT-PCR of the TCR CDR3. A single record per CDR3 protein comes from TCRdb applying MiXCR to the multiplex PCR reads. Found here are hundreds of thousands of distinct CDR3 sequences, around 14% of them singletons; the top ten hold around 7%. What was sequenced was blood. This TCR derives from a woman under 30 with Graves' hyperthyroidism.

In DNA form, the CDR3 reads TGTGCCAGCAGCCCAACCATTACAGGGGAGGAGGGCCAAGAGACCCAGTACTTC. This translates into CASSPTITGEEGQETQYF. The chain couples TRBV3-1 to TRBJ2-5; weak D call: TRBD1 (7 bases). Germline loops: CDR1 LGHDT, CDR2 YNNKEL (reference sequence). Deletions cut 4 bases from V and 1 base from J, with 22 bases between. The CDR3 length is 18 residues.